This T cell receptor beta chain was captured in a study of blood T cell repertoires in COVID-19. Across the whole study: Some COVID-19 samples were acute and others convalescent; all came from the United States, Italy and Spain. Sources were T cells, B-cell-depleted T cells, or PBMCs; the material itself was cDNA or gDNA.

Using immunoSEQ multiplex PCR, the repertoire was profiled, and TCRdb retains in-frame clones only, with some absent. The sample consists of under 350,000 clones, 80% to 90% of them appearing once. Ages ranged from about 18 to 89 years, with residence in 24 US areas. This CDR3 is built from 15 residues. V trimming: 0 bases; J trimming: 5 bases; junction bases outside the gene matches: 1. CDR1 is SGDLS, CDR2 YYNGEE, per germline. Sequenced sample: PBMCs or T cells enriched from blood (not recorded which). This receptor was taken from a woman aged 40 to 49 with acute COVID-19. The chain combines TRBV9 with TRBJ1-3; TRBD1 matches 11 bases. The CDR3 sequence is CASSVEDRGRNTIYF. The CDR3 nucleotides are TGTGCCAGCAGCGTAGAGGACAGGGGGCGAAACACCATATATTTT.